The next 26 T cell receptor beta chains were all read from a single sample in a study of Graves' ophthalmopathy and Graves' hyperthyroidism. Amplification from RNA transcripts yielded the TCR beta CDR3 regions. The authors performed first-round RT-PCR with HTBI primers and then a second-round multiplex PCR. TCRdb analysed the multiplex PCR reads with MiXCR anew, one entry per CDR3 protein. The table lists 40,000 or so distinct CDR3 sequences, 45% to 55% of them singletons, with roughly 26% in the top ten. The sequenced sample was peripheral blood. The receptors come from an adult woman with stable Graves' hyperthyroidism.

This clonotype was observed a handful of times. V gene TRBV7-9 combines with J gene TRBJ2-6; 13 bases match TRBD2. This CDR3 has 19 residues. Trimming took 5 bases from V and 4 from J; bases not matched to a gene: 11. From germline, CDR1 is SEHNR and CDR2 FQNEAQ (reference sequence). CDR3 protein: CASSPRTSGSRLGANVLTF. The CDR3 DNA reads as TGTGCCAGCAGCCCCAGGACTAGCGGGAGTCGCTTAGGGGCCAACGTCCTGACTTTC. Full variable domain (missing parts from reference TRBV7-9 and TRBJ2-6): DTGVSQNPRHKITKRGQNVTFRCDPISEHNRLYWYRQTLGQGPEFLTYFQNEAQLEKSRLLSDRFSAERPKGSFSTLEIQRTEQGDSAMYLCASSPRTSGSRLGANVLTFGAGSRLTVL.

There are many counts of this clonotype. The V call is TRBV11-2, the J call TRBJ2-2; no clear D. Germline V gives CDR1 SGHAT, CDR2 FQNNGV. The CDR3 spans 15 residues. With 0 bases removed from V and 1 base from J, the gap between germline ends came to 6 bases. CDR3 in DNA: TGTGCCAGCAGCTTAGATTGGGGGAACACCGGGGAGCTGTTTTTT. Amino acids: CASSLDWGNTGELFF.

This sequence joins TRBV10-2 and TRBJ1-1; no clear D. This CDR3 is built from 15 residues. The V end lost 2 bases, the J end lost 4 bases, and 14 bases lay between the germline ends. Per germline, CDR1 WSHSY and CDR2 SAAADI. This chain's CDR3 is CASSERRVGGTEAFF. The CDR3 DNA reads TGCGCCAGCAGTGAGCGGAGGGTTGGCGGCACTGAAGCTTTCTTT.

Only a few counts were recorded for this clonotype. This rearrangement joins TRBV20-1 to TRBJ1-2; D perhaps matches TRBD1 (5 bases). The V gene lost 6 bases and the J gene lost 2 bases, with 13 bases spanning the gap. This CDR3 is built from 13 residues. Germline-derived CDR1 and CDR2 are DFQATT and SNEGSKA (reference sequence). CDR3: CSAQDGSNYGYTF. In nucleotides, the CDR3 is TGCAGTGCACAGGACGGTTCCAACTATGGCTACACCTTC.

The chain combines TRBV10-3 with TRBJ1-2; 12 nucleotides match TRBD1. This CDR3 spans 14 amino acids. Germline CDR1 ENHRY, CDR2 SYGVKD. V lost 6 bases, J lost 7 bases, and 6 bases stayed unmatched. The CDR3 loop is CAIRGTGGASGYTF. The CDR3 coding sequence is TGTGCCATCAGGGGGACAGGGGGCGCATCTGGCTACACCTTC.

This clonotype came up many times. The chain uses TRBV20-1 and TRBJ2-7; D unresolved. CDR1 DFQATT and CDR2 SNEGSKA come from the germline V gene (reference sequence). The CDR3 consists of 13 residues. V shed 0 bases and J shed 3 bases, with 9 bases lying between them. The CDR3 here is CSARENQYYEQYF. CDR3 DNA sequence: TGCAGTGCTAGAGAAAATCAATACTACGAGCAGTACTTC.

There are many counts of this clonotype. The rearrangement links TRBV5-6 to TRBJ1-4, with 7 positions matching TRBD1. CDR1 is SGHDT and CDR2 is YYEEEE in the germline V gene. Germline trimming cut 2 bases from V and 7 bases from J; bases unmatched to any gene: 5. The CDR3 is 14 amino acids. CDR3 sequence (DNA): TGTGCCAGCAGCTTACAGGGGTCGGGTGAAAAACTGTTTTTT. It yields the protein CASSLQGSGEKLFF.

The J gene is TRBJ1-6, the V gene TRBV7-9; perhaps TRBD1 as D (5 bases). The CDR3 runs to 14 residues. Trimming stripped 7 bases from V and 10 bases from J, with 17 bases between. The germline CDR1 and CDR2 sequences are SEHNR and FQNEAQ (reference sequence). CDR3 DNA sequence: TGTGCCAGCACCGTTTTTGGGGCGCGGTCACCCCTCCACTTT. Its translation is CASTVFGARSPLHF.

The chain couples TRBV15 to TRBJ2-5, with D possibly matching TRBD2 (6 bases). Between the trimmed V and J ends, which lost 7 bases and 2 bases, there was a span of 11 bases. Germline V gives CDR1 LNHNV, CDR2 YYDKDF (reference sequence). The CDR3 is made up of 13 amino acids. In DNA, the CDR3 is TGTGCCACCACAGTAGCGGATCAAGAGACCCAGTACTTC. Translating it yields CATTVADQETQYF.

This clonotype was seen many times. The CDR3 nucleotides are TGTGCCAGCAGCCCAGATCCGGAGACCCAGTACTTC. It is translated as CASSPDPETQYF. This sequence joins TRBV6-5 and TRBJ2-5; no firm D call. Germline V gene lookup returns CDR1 MNHEY and CDR2 SVGAGI. V lost 6 bases and J 5 bases, leaving 10 bases between the germline ends. The CDR3 consists of 12 residues.

This clonotype occurred many times. This chain connects TRBV5-5 to TRBJ1-2, with D possibly matching TRBD1 (5 bases). The CDR3 runs to 14 residues. Between the trimmed V and J ends, which lost 0 bases and 4 bases, there was a span of 10 bases. Germline loops: CDR1 SGHKS, CDR2 YYEKEE (reference sequence). DNA for the CDR3: TGTGCCAGCAGCTTGGGACAGAGAAGCTATGGCTACACCTTC. It codes for CASSLGQRSYGYTF.

This chain joins TRBV7-8 and TRBJ2-2; TRBD2 matches 12 bases. CDR1 SGHVS and CDR2 FQNEAQ come from the germline V gene. CDR3 size: 18 residues. The ends lost 3 bases at V and 4 bases at J; junction bases unmatched: 9. DNA for the CDR3: TGTGCCAGCAGCTTTCCGACTAGCGGGAGACAGGGCACCGGGGAGCTGTTTTTT. Encoded protein: CASSFPTSGRQGTGELFF.

The table lists this clonotype with many counts. The chain combines TRBV20-1 with TRBJ2-7, with TRBD1 matching over 8 bases. The V segment lost 5 bases and the J segment 3 bases; nucleotides outside the gene matches: 9. CDR3 length equals 14 residues. Germline lookup yields CDR1 DFQATT and CDR2 SNEGSKA (reference sequence). The CDR3: CSAGLRGPGYEQYF. In DNA form, the CDR3 reads TGCAGTGCTGGACTCAGGGGGCCTGGCTACGAGCAGTACTTC.

The chain is built from TRBV14 and TRBJ2-2, with 10 positions matching TRBD2. This CDR3 is built from 15 residues. Losses at the gene ends were 4 bases for V and 1 base for J; bases not matched to a gene: 0. From germline, CDR1 is SGHDN and CDR2 FVKESK. CDR3 sequence (DNA): TGTGCCAGCAGCCGGACTAGCGGGAACACCGGGGAGCTGTTTTTT. This gives the protein CASSRTSGNTGELFF.

As concerns this clonotype: At one boundary the junction diverges from the germline segment, which might be a read error. The genes are TRBV20-1 and TRBJ1-1, with TRBD1 as a possible D gene (6 bases). The CDR3 is made up of 10 amino acids. The V gene's germline CDR1 is DFQATT and CDR2 SNEGSKA (reference sequence). The CDR3 spells CRAEQGEAFF. The CDR3 DNA reads as TGCCGTGCGGAACAGGGTGAAGCTTTCTTT.

There are a few counts of this clonotype. CDR3 in amino acids: CATSRETGGNTIYF. The CDR3 bases are TGTGCCACCAGCAGAGAGACAGGGGGAAACACCATATATTTT. The chain links TRBV15 to TRBJ1-3, with 7 bases matching TRBD1. From germline, CDR1 is LNHNV and CDR2 YYDKDF (reference sequence). This CDR3 comprises 14 residues. Trimming at V came to 0 bases and at J to 4 bases, leaving 0 bases not matched to a gene.

This clonotype was detected once. The V and J genes are TRBV10-3 and TRBJ1-2; a possible D gene is TRBD1 (5 bases). Germline values: CDR1 ENHRY, CDR2 SYGVKD. Trimming left V 11 bases short and J 4 bases short, with 14 bases between. The CDR3 loop spans 12 amino acids. The CDR3 loop reads CAYRGEVYGYTF. In DNA, the CDR3 is TGTGCCTACCGGGGGGAGGTCTATGGCTACACCTTC.

This clonotype was detected only a few times. This chain uses TRBV15 with TRBJ1-4, with unresolved D. The CDR3 is 15 amino acids. Trimming pared 1 base from V and 7 bases from J, leaving 13 bases between. Per the germline V gene, CDR1 is LNHNV and CDR2 is YYDKDF (reference sequence). CDR3 region: CATSRVGTRGEKLFF. In nucleotides, the CDR3 is TGTGCCACCAGCAGAGTCGGAACAAGAGGTGAAAAACTGTTTTTT.

A word on this clonotype: A junction end diverges from the germline sequence, so it may reflect a read error. V gene TRBV5-1 combines with J gene TRBJ1-1; D unresolved. The CDR3 covers 13 residues. Germline V gene data show CDR1 as SGHRS and CDR2 as YFSETQ. This chain's CDR3 is CASSQARRTEAFF. The CDR3 DNA reads as TGTGCCAGCAGCCAAGCGAGGCGCACTGAAGCTTTCTTT.

CDR3 protein: CASSRDRGQYEQYF. CDR3 DNA sequence: TGTGCCAGCAGCCGGGACAGGGGGCAGTACGAGCAGTACTTC. The chain employs TRBV6-5 and TRBJ2-7; 12 nucleotides agree with TRBD1. Unmatched junction bases numbered 4, after V lost 6 bases and J lost 4 bases. The germline CDR1 and CDR2 sequences are MNHEY and SVGAGI. This CDR3 is 14 amino acids long.

This clonotype has at least ten counts. The chain has TRBV28 and TRBJ1-4, with 10 nucleotides matching TRBD1. The CDR3 runs to 14 residues. Trimming took 5 bases from V and 7 from J; bases not matched to a gene: 4. CDR1 is MDHEN and CDR2 is SYDVKM in the germline V gene. DNA for the CDR3: TGTGCCAGCAGTCCGGGGGACAGGGGTGAAAAACTGTTTTTT. Protein sequence: CASSPGDRGEKLFF.

V usage is TRBV5-6 and J usage is TRBJ1-2; the D gene is possibly TRBD1 (5 bases). The length of the CDR3 is 12 residues. In germline, CDR1 is SGHDT, CDR2 YYEEEE. V was pared by 5 bases and J by 11 bases, with 16 bases between. The CDR3, as DNA: TGTGCCAGCAGGAGAGGGACTAGCGGTTACACCTTC. Its translation is CASRRGTSGYTF.

The rearrangement joins TRBV15 to TRBJ2-7; D possibly uses TRBD1 or TRBD2 (6 bases each). Trimming cost V 3 bases and J 2 bases, with 14 bases left between them. Germline V gene lookup returns CDR1 LNHNV and CDR2 YYDKDF (reference sequence). There are 15 residues in the CDR3. The CDR3 is CATSSPAGHPYEQYF. For the CDR3, the DNA is TGTGCCACCAGCAGCCCTGCGGGACACCCCTACGAGCAGTACTTC.

This sequence joins TRBV6-2 or TRBV6-3 and TRBJ2-7; D is possibly TRBD2 (5 bases). Germline CDR1 is MNHEY and CDR2 is SVGEGT. The CDR3 runs 14 residues. Trimming shortened V by 0 bases and J by 5 bases, and 11 bases separated the two germline ends. The CDR3 DNA sequence: TGTGCCAGCAGTTACTCGTTCGGGAATAACGAGCAGTACTTC. This gives the protein CASSYSFGNNEQYF.

The table lists this clonotype with many counts. The chain is built from TRBV12-3 or TRBV12-4 and TRBJ2-3, with TRBD2 matching 16 bases. The CDR3 extends over 16 amino acids. J gave up 3 bases and V 6 bases, and 3 bases lay outside the gene matches. The CDR3, as DNA: TGTGCCAGCAGGGGACTAGCGGGAGGGCCGACAGATACGCAGTATTTT. Its protein is CASRGLAGGPTDTQYF.

This CDR3 reads CASSKTMYHNYGYTF. CDR3 DNA sequence: TGTGCCAGTAGTAAAACAATGTACCATAACTATGGCTACACCTTC. The rearrangement links TRBV19 to TRBJ1-2, with D unresolved. V gave up 4 bases and J gave up 1 base, with 13 bases separating them. Per germline, CDR1 LNHDA and CDR2 SQIVND (reference sequence). The CDR3 loop spans 15 amino acids.